These T cell receptor beta chains were read from a single sample in a study of regulatory dendritic cells for organ transplantation. Profiling relied on immunoSEQ multiplex PCR, and the TCRdb table lists in-frame clones only, not all of them. The sample includes under 50,000 clones, 85% to 95% seen only once; the top ten take approximately 0.11%. Source material: naive CD8+ T cells from blood. Receptors were obtained from a human donor in good health. CDR3s include the opening cysteine and the closing phenylalanine or tryptophan. The D gene is left open where the match is weak. Clone sizes are given selectively: once, few, many, or a class where the clone is expanded.

j_gene | d_gene | v_gene | abundance | CDR3aa | CDR3nt
TRBJ2-7 | TRBD2 | TRBV4-1 | NA | CASSQGTSEQYF | TGCGCCAGCAGCCAAGGGACTAGCGAGCAGTACTTC
TRBJ2-7 | TRBD2 | TRBV7-3 | NA | CASSLTAGVSYEQYF | TGTGCCAGCAGCTTAACAGCGGGAGTCTCCTACGAGCAGTACTTC
TRBJ1-2 | NA | TRBV5-4 | NA | CASSLVGGDGYTF | TGTGCCAGCAGCTTGGTTGGGGGGGATGGCTACACCTTC
TRBJ2-7 | TRBD2 | TRBV4-2 | once | CASSQDSGTSGAGMSSYEQYF | TGTGCCAGCAGCCAAGATTCAGGTACTAGCGGGGCCGGAATGAGCTCCTACGAGCAGTACTTC
TRBJ2-5 | NA | TRBV27 | NA | CASSRGETQYF | TGTGCCAGCAGTCGTGGAGAGACCCAGTACTTC
TRBJ2-3 | NA | TRBV6-1 | once | CASSDRGISTDTQYF | TGTGCCAGCAGTGATAGGGGGATTAGCACAGATACGCAGTATTTT
TRBJ2-1 | NA | TRBV7-8 | NA | CASSYNYNEQFF | TGTGCCAGCAGCTACAACTACAATGAGCAGTTCTTC
TRBJ1-5 | NA | TRBV4-1 | once | CASGTGGAQPQHF | TGCGCCAGCGGAACGGGGGGGGCTCAGCCCCAGCATTTT
TRBJ1-1 | NA | TRBV27 | NA | CASSLSRWGAEAFF | TGTGCCAGCAGTTTATCACGCTGGGGCGCTGAAGCTTTCTTT
TRBJ2-3 | NA | TRBV6-5 | NA | CASSPQEADTQYF | TGTGCCAGCAGCCCCCAGGAGGCAGATACGCAGTATTTT
TRBJ1-1 | NA | TRBV29-1 | NA | CSASGTEKNTEAFF | TGCAGCGCTTCCGGGACCGAGAAAAACACTGAAGCTTTCTTT
TRBJ2-3 | TRBD1 | TRBV9 | once | CASSEGQATDTQYF | TGTGCCAGCAGCGAGGGACAGGCCACAGATACGCAGTATTTT
TRBJ2-1 | NA | TRBV9 | NA | CASNLGRPTNEQFF | TGTGCCAGCAACTTGGGTCGACCCACCAATGAGCAGTTCTTC
TRBJ2-7 | TRBD2 | TRBV9 | NA | CASSEGLADTYEQYF | TGTGCCAGCAGCGAGGGGCTAGCGGACACCTACGAGCAGTACTTC
TRBJ2-3 | NA | TRBV9 | NA | CASSVAGGADTQYF | TGTGCCAGCAGCGTAGCAGGCGGCGCAGATACGCAGTATTTT
TRBJ1-1 | NA | TRBV7-9 | NA | CASSFDATEAFF | TGTGCCAGCAGCTTTGACGCCACTGAAGCTTTCTTT
TRBJ2-7 | TRBD1 | TRBV7-6 | NA | CASSFPNRTGGYEQYF | TGTGCCAGCAGCTTTCCGAACCGGACAGGGGGCTACGAGCAGTACTTC
TRBJ2-7 | NA | TRBV4-3 | NA | CASSPPGRGPQYF | TGCGCCAGCAGCCCCCCGGGGCGAGGGCCGCAGTACTTC
TRBJ2-7 | TRBD1 | TRBV6-1 | NA | CASTLRDSSYEQYF | TGTGCCAGCACCCTAAGGGACAGCTCCTACGAGCAGTACTTC
TRBJ2-7 | NA | TRBV6-5 | NA | CASSPGSAGSYEQYF | TGTGCCAGCAGCCCGGGATCCGCGGGGTCCTACGAGCAGTACTTC
TRBJ2-5 | NA | TRBV28 | once | CASFPLRQETQYF | TGTGCCAGCTTTCCCCTTCGGCAAGAGACCCAGTACTTC
TRBJ2-1 | NA | TRBV29-1 | NA | CSVGWGVNEQFF | TGCAGCGTTGGTTGGGGAGTCAATGAGCAGTTCTTC
TRBJ2-7 | TRBD2 | TRBV10-3 | NA | CAISDGTSYEQYF | TGTGCCATCAGTGATGGGACTAGTTACGAGCAGTACTTC
TRBJ2-3 | TRBD2 | TRBV9 | NA | CASSVRRGGTPDTQYF | TGTGCCAGCAGCGTAAGGCGGGGGGGCACCCCAGATACGCAGTATTTT
TRBJ2-7 | NA | TRBV9 | NA | CASSLGGGSSYEQYF | TGTGCCAGCAGCCTCGGGGGCGGTAGCTCCTACGAGCAGTACTTC
TRBJ2-1 | NA | TRBV13 | once | CASSLGAGIYEQFF | TGTGCCAGCAGCTTAGGCGCGGGGATCTATGAGCAGTTCTTC
TRBJ2-3 | TRBD2 | TRBV28 | NA | CASGLAGPTQYF | TGTGCCAGCGGACTAGCGGGCCCTACGCAGTATTTT
TRBJ2-1 | TRBD1 | TRBV4-3 | NA | CASSQDIRQGAIDEQFF | TGCGCCAGCAGCCAAGATATTAGACAGGGGGCGATTGATGAGCAGTTCTTC
TRBJ2-7 | NA | TRBV4-2 | NA | CASSQDSDLGSYEQYF | TGTGCCAGCAGCCAAGATTCAGATCTAGGCTCCTACGAGCAGTACTTC
TRBJ1-6 | NA | TRBV7-2 | NA | CASSFRGRQDSPLHF | TGTGCCAGCAGCTTTAGAGGGAGGCAGGATTCACCCCTCCACTTT
TRBJ2-1 | TRBD2 | TRBV29-1 | NA | CSVGSGSTVNEQFF | TGCAGCGTCGGAAGCGGGAGTACTGTCAATGAGCAGTTCTTC
TRBJ2-1 | TRBD1 | TRBV27 | NA | CASSSTGARVIYNEQFF | TGTGCCAGCAGTTCGACAGGGGCCAGGGTAATCTACAATGAGCAGTTCTTC
TRBJ2-1 | TRBD1 | TRBV5-5 | NA | CASSWVPRDRANEQFF | TGTGCCAGCAGCTGGGTGCCCCGGGACAGGGCCAATGAGCAGTTCTTC
TRBJ2-5 | TRBD1 | TRBV6-1 | once | CASSDYAPPQGARETQYF | TGTGCCAGCAGTGACTATGCCCCACCACAGGGGGCGCGAGAGACCCAGTACTTC
TRBJ2-1 | TRBD2 | TRBV13 | NA | CASSLGSAGESSGEQFF | TGTGCCAGCAGCTTAGGGTCTGCGGGGGAGAGTTCGGGTGAGCAGTTCTTC
TRBJ1-2 | NA | TRBV5-6 | few | CASSLGELYGYTF | TGTGCCAGCAGCTTGGGAGAGCTCTATGGCTACACCTTC
TRBJ1-3 | TRBD1 | TRBV29-1 | NA | CSVDRTGPINLAGNTIYF | TGCAGCGTGGACAGGACAGGGCCAATAAATCTCGCGGGAAACACCATATATTTT
TRBJ1-1 | TRBD1 | TRBV27 | NA | CASSLYRGTEAFF | TGTGCCAGCAGTTTATACAGGGGAACTGAAGCTTTCTTT
TRBJ2-7 | TRBD1 | TRBV6-5 | NA | CASTGTAAYEQYF | TGTGCCAGCACGGGGACAGCCGCATACGAGCAGTACTTC
TRBJ1-1 | NA | TRBV7-9 | NA | CASSSLAAGPEAFF | TGTGCCAGCAGCTCACTCGCGGCTGGACCTGAAGCTTTCTTT
TRBJ2-2 | NA | TRBV6-6 | NA | CASSSFDNTGELFF | TGTGCCAGCAGTTCATTCGACAACACCGGGGAGCTGTTTTTT